This TCR beta chain appears in the sequencing data of a study of T cell responses to AZD1222 COVID-19 vaccine. On this clone: The antigen remains undetermined.

The repertoire was sequenced with immunoSEQ multiplex PCR; TCRdb's copy has only in-frame clones and lacks some. Here the sample spans over 65,000 clones, 86% being singletons. General study points: The sample set comprised mostly white British donors with more females, and clonal diversity was possibly underestimated. Vaccination with two AZD1222 doses was followed by a rise in Spike-specific TCR breadth and depth. Just 5 to 7 people given AZD1222 tested seropositive at baseline.

The germline V and J ends were trimmed by 0 bases and 7 bases, with 10 bases remaining between them. This CDR3 is 15 amino acids long. Per the germline V gene, CDR1 is PRHDT and CDR2 is FYEKMQ (reference sequence). The TCR comes from an adult in good health. The chain uses TRBV13 and TRBJ1-6; TRBD1 might be the D (6 bases). This specimen consisted of peripheral blood, obtained on day 0 of AZD1222 vaccination. CDR3 amino acids: CASSLGGQLNSPLHF. CDR3 coding DNA: TGTGCCAGCAGCTTAGGAGGACAGTTAAATTCACCCCTCCACTTT. The whole variable domain, remainder taken from reference TRBV13 and TRBJ1-6, is AAGVIQSPRHLIKEKRETATLKCYPIPRHDTVYWYQQGPGQDPQFLISFYEKMQSDKGSIPDRFSAQQFSDYHSELNMSSLELGDSALYFCASSLGGQLNSPLHFGNGTRLTVT.